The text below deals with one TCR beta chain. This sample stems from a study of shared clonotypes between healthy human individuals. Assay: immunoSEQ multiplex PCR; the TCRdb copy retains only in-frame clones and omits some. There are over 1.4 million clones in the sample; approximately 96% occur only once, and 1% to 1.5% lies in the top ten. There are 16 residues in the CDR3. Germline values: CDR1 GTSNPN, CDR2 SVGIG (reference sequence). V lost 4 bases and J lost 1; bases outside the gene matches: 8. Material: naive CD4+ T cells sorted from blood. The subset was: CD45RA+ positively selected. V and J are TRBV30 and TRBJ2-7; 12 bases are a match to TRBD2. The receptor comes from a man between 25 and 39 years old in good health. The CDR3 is CAWKTPTSGRSYEQYF. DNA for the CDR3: TGTGCCTGGAAAACCCCAACTAGCGGGAGGTCCTACGAGCAGTACTTC. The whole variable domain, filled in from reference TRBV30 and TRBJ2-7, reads SQTIHQWPATLVQPVGSPLSLECTVEGTSNPNLYWYRQAAGRGLQLLFYSVGIGQISSEVPQNLSASRPQDRQFILSSKKLLLSDSGFYLCAWKTPTSGRSYEQYFGPGTRLTVT.